Reported below is one T cell receptor (beta chain). The antigen is undetermined. The data are from a study of CD8+ T cells in alopecia areata. Overall study context: The protocol delivered tofacitinib for 6 to 18 months, then withdrew it for 6 months. General study findings and limits: Researchers report lesional scalp, most notably alopecia totalis/universalis, outstripped normal scalp in clonality. With tofacitinib ongoing, many expanded lesional clones persisted in both scalp and blood. Within the top 100, expanded CD8+ clones significantly decreased with tofacitinib, as did scalp clonality.

RNA extraction was followed by reverse transcription into cDNA, which acted as the sequencing template. TCRdb's copy holds only in-frame clones and misses some; the assay was immunoSEQ multiplex PCR. Found here are fewer than 110,000 clones, roughly 84% of them singletons; the top ten hold over 20%. Treatment indicated: oral pan-JAK inhibitor, 5-10 mg twice daily. The germline V gene has CDR1 SGHDN and CDR2 FVKESK. V lost 4 bases and J 0 bases, leaving 12 bases between the germline ends. This CDR3 spans 15 amino acids. The chain uses TRBV14 and TRBJ1-1; no reliable D call. This clonotype was obtained from a human donor with alopecia areata. The sample consisted of CD8+ T cells sorted from blood, taken at week 24, from a patient treated with tofacitinib. CDR3 DNA sequence: TGTGCCAGCAGCCGACCCGCCGGGGTGAACACTGAAGCTTTCTTT. It codes for CASSRPAGVNTEAFF.